This T cell receptor (beta chain) was obtained from a study of CD8+ T cells in alopecia areata. A remark on this clone: No antigen is known for it.

The study's findings and limits: While tofacitinib was given, many expanded lesional clones persisted in scalp and blood. One nonresponder makes the tie between baseline CD8+ expansion and response uncertain.

This sample's treatment: oral pan-JAK inhibitor, 5-10 mg twice daily. Extraction of RNA preceded its reverse transcription into cDNA, which served as the sequencing template. Only in-frame clones appear in the TCRdb table, and some are missing; sequencing was by immunoSEQ multiplex PCR. The data contain 90,000 to 150,000 clones, 53% of them singletons. The V end was cut by 4 bases, the J end by 3 bases, with 6 bases between. Germline V CDR1 and CDR2: GTSNPN, SVGIG (reference sequence). CDR3 length: 11 amino acids. This material consisted of CD4+ T cells sorted from blood, taken at week 4, from a patient treated with tofacitinib. The TCR was taken from a human donor with alopecia areata. The chain employs TRBV30 and TRBJ2-5; perhaps TRBD1 as D (6 bases). In nucleotides, the CDR3 is TGTGCCTGGACAGGGGAAGAGACCCAGTACTTC. Protein: CAWTGEETQYF.